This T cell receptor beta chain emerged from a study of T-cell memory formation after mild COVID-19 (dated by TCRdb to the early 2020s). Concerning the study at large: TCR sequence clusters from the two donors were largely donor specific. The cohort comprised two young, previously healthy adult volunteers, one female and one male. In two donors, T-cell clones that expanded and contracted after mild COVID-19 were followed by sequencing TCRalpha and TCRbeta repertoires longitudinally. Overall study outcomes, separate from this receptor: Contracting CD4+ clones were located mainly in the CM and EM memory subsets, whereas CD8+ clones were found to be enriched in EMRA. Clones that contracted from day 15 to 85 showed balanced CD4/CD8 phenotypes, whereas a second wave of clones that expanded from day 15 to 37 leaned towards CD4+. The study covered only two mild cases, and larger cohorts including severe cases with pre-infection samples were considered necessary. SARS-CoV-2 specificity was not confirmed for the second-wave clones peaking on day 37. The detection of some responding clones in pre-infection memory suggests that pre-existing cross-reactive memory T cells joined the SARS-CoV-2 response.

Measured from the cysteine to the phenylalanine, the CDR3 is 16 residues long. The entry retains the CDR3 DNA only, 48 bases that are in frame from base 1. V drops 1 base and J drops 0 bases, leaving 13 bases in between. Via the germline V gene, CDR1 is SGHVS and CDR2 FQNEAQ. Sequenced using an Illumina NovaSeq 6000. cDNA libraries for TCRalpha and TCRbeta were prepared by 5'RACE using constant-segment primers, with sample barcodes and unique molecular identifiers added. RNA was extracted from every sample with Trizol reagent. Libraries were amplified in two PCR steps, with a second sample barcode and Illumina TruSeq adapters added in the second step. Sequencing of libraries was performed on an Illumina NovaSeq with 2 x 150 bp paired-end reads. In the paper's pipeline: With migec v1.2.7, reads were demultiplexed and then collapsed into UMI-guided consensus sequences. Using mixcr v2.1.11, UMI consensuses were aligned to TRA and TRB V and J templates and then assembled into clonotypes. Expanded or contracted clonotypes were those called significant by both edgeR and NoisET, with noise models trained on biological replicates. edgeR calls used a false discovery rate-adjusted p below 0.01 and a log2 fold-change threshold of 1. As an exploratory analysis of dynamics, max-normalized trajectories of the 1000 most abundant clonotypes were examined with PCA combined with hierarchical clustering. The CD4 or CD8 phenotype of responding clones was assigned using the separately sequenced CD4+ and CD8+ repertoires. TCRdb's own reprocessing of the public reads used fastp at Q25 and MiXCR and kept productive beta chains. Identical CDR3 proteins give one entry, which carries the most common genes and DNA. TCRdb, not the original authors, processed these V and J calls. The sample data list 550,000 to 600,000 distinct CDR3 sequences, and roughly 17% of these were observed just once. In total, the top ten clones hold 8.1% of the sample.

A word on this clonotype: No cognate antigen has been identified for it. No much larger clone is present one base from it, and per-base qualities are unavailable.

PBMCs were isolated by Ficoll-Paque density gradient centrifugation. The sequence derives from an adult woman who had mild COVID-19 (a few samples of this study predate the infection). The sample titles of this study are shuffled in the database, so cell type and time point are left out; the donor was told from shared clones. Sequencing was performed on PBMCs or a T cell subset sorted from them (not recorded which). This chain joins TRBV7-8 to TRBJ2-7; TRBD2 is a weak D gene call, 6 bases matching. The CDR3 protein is CASSLGGSGVSYEQYF. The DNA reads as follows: TGTGCCAGCAGCTTAGGTGGTAGCGGCGTCTCCTACGAGCAGTACTTC. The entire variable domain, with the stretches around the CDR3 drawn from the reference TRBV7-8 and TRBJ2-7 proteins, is GAGVSQSPRYKVAKRGQDVALRCDPISGHVSLFWYQQALGQGPEFLTYFQNEAQLDKSGLPSDRFFAERPEGSVSTLKIQRTQQEDSAVYLCASSLGGSGVSYEQYFGPGTRLTVT.